The rows below give T cell receptor beta chains drawn from one sample of a study of blood T cell repertoires in COVID-19. Produced via immunoSEQ multiplex PCR; TCRdb's table is partial and in-frame only. The table records more than 90,000 clones, 82% of them present only once. Sequencing was carried out using peripheral blood. The receptors come from a man older than 75 with acute or convalescent COVID-19. The CDR3 runs from the conserved cysteine through the conserved F or W. D genes are given only for firm matches. Size is stated for part of the rows, as once, few or many counts, or as a class when the clone is expanded.

. | TRBJ1-3 | TRBV21-1 | . | TGTGCCAGCAGCAAAGAATGGGGGGTCCCGGCAAACACCATATATTTT | CASSKEWGVPANTIYF
. | TRBJ1-4 | TRBV29-1 | TRBD1 | TGCAGCTTTAGAACCCCCGGGACAGGGGCTGAAAAACTGTTTTTT | CSFRTPGTGAEKLFF
. | TRBJ2-4 | TRBV7-2 | . | TGTGCCAGCAGCGGGGGGATCACCTTAAACATTCAGTACTTC | CASSGGITLNIQYF
. | TRBJ2-7 | TRBV4-3 | TRBD2 | TGCGCCAGCAGCCAAGATCTTCGGGGGGGCATCTACGAGCAGTACTTC | CASSQDLRGGIYEQYF
few | TRBJ1-1 | TRBV3-1/TRBV3-2 | TRBD1 | TGTGCCAGCAGAAAAGCAGGGGGGAAGGAGACTGAAGCTTTCTTT | CASRKAGGKETEAFF
once | TRBJ1-1 | TRBV5-4 | . | TGTGCCAGCAGCCTAGGGAGGGGGGACACTGAAGCTTTCTTT | CASSLGRGDTEAFF
. | TRBJ2-7 | TRBV3-1/TRBV3-2 | . | TGTGCCAGCAGTTCGCCTCGAGGGGGAGACTCCTACGAGCAGTACTTC | CASSSPRGGDSYEQYF
. | TRBJ2-1 | TRBV4-3 | . | TGCGCCAGCAGCCAAGATCCGGGGGGCCAAGTTTACAATGAGCAGTTCTTC | CASSQDPGGQVYNEQFF
. | TRBJ1-2 | TRBV4-3 | . | TGCGCCAGCAGCCAAATCTCAACAGGGAAGAGTGGCTACACCTTC | CASSQISTGKSGYTF
. | TRBJ2-5 | TRBV27 | TRBD1 | TGTGCCAGCAGTTTCACAGACAGGGTTCAAGAGACCCAGTACTTC | CASSFTDRVQETQYF
. | TRBJ1-5 | TRBV18 | . | TGTGCCAGCTCACCACGGGGAGGGTCCAATCAGCCCCAGCATTTT | CASSPRGGSNQPQHF
. | TRBJ2-3 | TRBV7-2 | TRBD2 | TGTGCCAGCAGCTTAAACTGGGAGGGGGCGGGAGGGCCTCTTGATACGCAGTATTTT | CASSLNWEGAGGPLDTQYF
. | TRBJ2-7 | TRBV19 | TRBD2 | TGTGCCAGCCGGGGGGGAGCCTACGAGCAGTACTTC | CASRGGAYEQYF
once | TRBJ2-1 | TRBV2 | TRBD2 | TGTGCCAGCACCCGCGGACTAGCGGGTTACAATGAGCAGTTCTTC | CASTRGLAGYNEQFF
. | TRBJ2-7 | TRBV6-2/TRBV6-3 | . | TGTGCCAGCAGTTTACAGGACTACGAGCAGTACTTC | CASSLQDYEQYF
. | TRBJ2-1 | TRBV7-2 | TRBD2 | TGTGCCAGCAGCTTGTTACTAGCGGGCCCAAACAATGAGCAGTTCTTC | CASSLLLAGPNNEQFF
. | TRBJ1-3 | TRBV5-6 | TRBD1 | TGTGCCAGCAGCGGACCGGGACAGGGTTCCAACACCATATATTTT | CASSGPGQGSNTIYF
. | TRBJ2-3 | TRBV2 | TRBD1 | TGTGCCAGCACTCCCCGGGGTTGGGCAGGGGGCAAAGATACGCAGTATTTT | CASTPRGWAGGKDTQYF
. | TRBJ1-1 | TRBV15 | . | TGTGCCACCAGTGAGGAGAGACGGACAGTCCTATTT | CATSEERRTVLF
. | TRBJ2-1 | TRBV13 | TRBD1 | TGTGCCAGCAGCTTATCGCGACAGGGTGCAAATGAGCAGTTCTTC | CASSLSRQGANEQFF
. | TRBJ1-1 | TRBV6-6 | . | TGTGCCAGCAGTTACTCGATGGACTCTGAAGCTTTCTTT | CASSYSMDSEAFF